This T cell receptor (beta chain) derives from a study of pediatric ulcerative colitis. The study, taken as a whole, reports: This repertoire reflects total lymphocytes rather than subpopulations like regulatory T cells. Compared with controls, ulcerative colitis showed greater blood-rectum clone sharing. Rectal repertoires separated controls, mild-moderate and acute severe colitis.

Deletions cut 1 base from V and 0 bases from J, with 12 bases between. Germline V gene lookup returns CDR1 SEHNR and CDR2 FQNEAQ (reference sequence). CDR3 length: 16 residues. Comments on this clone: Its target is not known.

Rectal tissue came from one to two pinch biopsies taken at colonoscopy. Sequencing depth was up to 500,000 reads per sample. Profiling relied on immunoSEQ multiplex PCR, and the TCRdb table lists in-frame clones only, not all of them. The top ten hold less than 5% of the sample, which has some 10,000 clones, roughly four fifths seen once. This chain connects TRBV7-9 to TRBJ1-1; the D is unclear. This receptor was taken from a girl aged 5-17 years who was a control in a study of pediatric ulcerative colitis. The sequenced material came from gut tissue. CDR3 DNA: TGTGCCAGCAGCTTAGGAGCACATCCTATGAACACTGAAGCTTTCTTT. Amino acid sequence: CASSLGAHPMNTEAFF.